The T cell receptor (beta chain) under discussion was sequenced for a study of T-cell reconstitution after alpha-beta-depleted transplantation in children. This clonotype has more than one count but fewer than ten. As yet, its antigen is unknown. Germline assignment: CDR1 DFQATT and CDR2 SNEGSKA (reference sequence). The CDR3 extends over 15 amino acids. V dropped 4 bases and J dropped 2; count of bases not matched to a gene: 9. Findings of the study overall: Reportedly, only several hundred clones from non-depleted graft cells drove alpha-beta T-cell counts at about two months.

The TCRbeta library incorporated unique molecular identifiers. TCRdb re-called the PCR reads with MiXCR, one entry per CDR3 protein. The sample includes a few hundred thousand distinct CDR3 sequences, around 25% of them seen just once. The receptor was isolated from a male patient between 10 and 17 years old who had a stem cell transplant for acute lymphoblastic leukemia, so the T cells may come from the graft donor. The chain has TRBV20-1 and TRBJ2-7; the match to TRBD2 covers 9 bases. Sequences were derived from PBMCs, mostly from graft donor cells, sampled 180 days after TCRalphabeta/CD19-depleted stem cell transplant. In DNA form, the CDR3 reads TGCAGTGCTACGCCGGGCCTAGCGGGGCCCTACGAGCAGTACTTC. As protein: CSATPGLAGPYEQYF.